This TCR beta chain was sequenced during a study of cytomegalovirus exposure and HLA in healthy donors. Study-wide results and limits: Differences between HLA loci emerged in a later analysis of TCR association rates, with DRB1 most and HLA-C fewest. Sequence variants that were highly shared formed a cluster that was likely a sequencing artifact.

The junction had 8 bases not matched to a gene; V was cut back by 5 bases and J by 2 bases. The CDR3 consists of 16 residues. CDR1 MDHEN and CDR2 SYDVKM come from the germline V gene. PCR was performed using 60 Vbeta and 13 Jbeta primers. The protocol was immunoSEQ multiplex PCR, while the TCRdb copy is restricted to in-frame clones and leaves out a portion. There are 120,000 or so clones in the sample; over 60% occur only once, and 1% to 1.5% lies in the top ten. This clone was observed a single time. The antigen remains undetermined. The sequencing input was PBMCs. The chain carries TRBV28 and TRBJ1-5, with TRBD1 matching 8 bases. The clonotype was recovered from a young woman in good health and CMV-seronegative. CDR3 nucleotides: TGTGCCAGCAGTACCACCCCAGGGGGCGGCAATCAGCCCCAGCATTTT. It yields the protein CASSTTPGGGNQPQHF.